This record covers a single T cell receptor (beta chain). Its target is not known. The data originate from a study of cytotoxic CD8 clonotypes in ibrutinib-treated CLL. Findings and caveats of the study: Baseline clonality was higher than in age-matched healthy donors and moved in step with circulating CD8+ T-cell counts. Clonality rose at ibrutinib response and fell back toward baseline at progression. Under therapy, public clonotypes either contracted or stayed stable, and they were uncommon.

Germline V gene lookup returns CDR1 MNHNS and CDR2 SASEGT. This CDR3 is 15 amino acids long. With 3 bases clipped from V and 7 bases from J, the junction kept 7 bases outside the gene matches. Depths of 1 in 200,000 to 1 in 1 million T cells were the sequencing target. Produced via immunoSEQ multiplex PCR; TCRdb's table is partial and in-frame only. This table has about 40,000 clones, just over 70% appearing once. The clonotype originates from a human donor with chronic lymphocytic leukemia. The source material was PBMCs, sampled at disease progression, from a patient treated with ibrutinib. This chain connects TRBV6-1 to TRBJ2-2; 8 positions match TRBD2. The CDR3 sequence is CASSEIGRGGGELFF. The CDR3 region has the DNA TGTGCCAGCAGTGAGATCGGGAGGGGTGGCGGGGAGCTGTTTTTT.